This T cell receptor beta chain was recorded in a study of blood T cell repertoires in COVID-19. Study information: Researchers got acute and convalescent COVID-19 samples from the United States, Italy and Spain. T cells, B-cell-depleted T cells, or PBMCs supplied cDNA or gDNA.

Using immunoSEQ multiplex PCR, the repertoire was profiled, and TCRdb retains in-frame clones only, with some absent. The sample has roughly 120,000 clones, approximately 87% seen once. Trimming left V 0 bases short and J 5 bases short, with 7 bases between. CDR3 length: 12 amino acids. CDR1 and CDR2 from the germline V gene are GTSNPN and SVGIG (reference sequence). The chain recombines TRBV30 with TRBJ1-1; no definite D call. What was sequenced was peripheral blood. The sequence derives from a man aged 30 to 45 with acute or convalescent COVID-19. This CDR3 is CAWSVLTTEAFF. The CDR3 DNA reads as TGTGCCTGGAGTGTACTGACTACTGAAGCTTTCTTT.